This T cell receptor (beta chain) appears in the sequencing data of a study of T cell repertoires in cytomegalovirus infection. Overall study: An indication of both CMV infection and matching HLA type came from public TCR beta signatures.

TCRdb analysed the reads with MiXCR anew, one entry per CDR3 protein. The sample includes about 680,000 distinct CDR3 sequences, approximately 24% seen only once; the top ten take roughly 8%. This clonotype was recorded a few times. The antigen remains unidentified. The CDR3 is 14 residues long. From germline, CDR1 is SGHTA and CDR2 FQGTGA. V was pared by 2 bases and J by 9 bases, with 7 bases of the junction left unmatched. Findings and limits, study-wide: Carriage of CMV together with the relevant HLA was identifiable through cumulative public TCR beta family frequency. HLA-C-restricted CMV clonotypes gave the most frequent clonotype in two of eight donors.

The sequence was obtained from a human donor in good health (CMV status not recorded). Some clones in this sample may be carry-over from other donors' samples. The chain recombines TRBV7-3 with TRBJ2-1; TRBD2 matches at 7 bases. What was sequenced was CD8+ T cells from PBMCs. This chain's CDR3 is CASSLFRGVGEQFF. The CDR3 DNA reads TGTGCCAGCAGCTTATTCCGGGGGGTAGGTGAGCAGTTCTTC.